These 21 T cell receptor beta chains were sequenced from one sample in a study of blood T cell repertoires in COVID-19. Profiled with immunoSEQ multiplex PCR; TCRdb holds only in-frame clones, not every one. The data hold 110,000 or so clones, with approximately 81% observed a single time. The specimen was peripheral blood. The receptors originated from a human donor in a cohort sampled during active COVID-19.

The chain recombines TRBV28 with TRBJ1-2, with 7 bases matching TRBD1. Germline V gene data show CDR1 as MDHEN and CDR2 as SYDVKM. This CDR3 has 14 residues. After removal of 5 bases from V and 5 bases from J, the junction contained 8 bases not matched to a gene. The CDR3 nucleotides are TGTGCCAGCAGTGGGGGAGACAGGGTTTATGGCTACACCTTC. It specifies CASSGGDRVYGYTF.

The chain links TRBV7-9 to TRBJ2-7; 7 positions agree with TRBD1. The ends lost 4 bases at V and 4 bases at J; junction bases unmatched: 7. The CDR3 is 14 residues long. The germline V gene encodes CDR1 SEHNR and CDR2 FQNEAQ (reference sequence). In nucleotides, the CDR3 is TGTGCCAGCAGCTCAGACAGGGTGAGATACGAGCAGTACTTC. This translates into CASSSDRVRYEQYF.

CDR3 sequence reads: CASSPTTVLGYGYTF. CDR3 nucleotides: TGCGCCAGCAGCCCCACGACAGTCCTTGGCTATGGCTACACCTTC. V gene TRBV5-1 combines with J gene TRBJ1-2, with a tentative D call TRBD1 (5 bases). V lost 4 bases to trimming and J lost 4 bases, with 17 bases between them. The V gene's germline CDR1 is SGHRS and CDR2 YFSETQ. The CDR3 is made up of 15 amino acids.

The chain couples TRBV29-1 to TRBJ1-1; D is uncertain. V shed 1 base and J shed 11 bases, with 11 bases lying between them. The germline gives CDR1 SQVTM, CDR2 ANQGSEA. The CDR3 runs to 11 residues. CDR3 sequence reads: CSVEARESAFF. The DNA of the CDR3 is TGCAGCGTTGAAGCCCGAGAATCGGCTTTCTTT.

The chain has TRBV30 and TRBJ1-1; D possibly corresponds to TRBD1 (5 bases). The V and J ends lost 8 bases and 1 base respectively, with 11 bases between them. The length of the CDR3 is 12 residues. Germline assignment: CDR1 GTSNPN and CDR2 SVGIG (reference sequence). For the CDR3, the DNA is TGTGCCGGAGGGAGGGGGAACACTGAAGCTTTCTTT. This translates into CAGGRGNTEAFF.

This chain connects TRBV6-2 or TRBV6-3 to TRBJ2-2, with 8 bases matching TRBD1. Trimming removed 2 bases from V and 6 bases from J; junction bases left unmatched: 8. This CDR3 contains 16 residues. Germline V gene data show CDR1 as MNHEY and CDR2 as SVGEGT. The CDR3 sequence is CASSYIKDRVSGELFF. In DNA, the CDR3 is TGTGCCAGCAGTTACATAAAGGACAGGGTATCCGGGGAGCTGTTTTTT.

V is TRBV19 and J is TRBJ1-1, with D perhaps matching TRBD1 (6 bases). The V and J ends lost 4 bases and 5 bases respectively, with 17 bases between them. The CDR3 extends over 15 amino acids. Germline CDR1 LNHDA, CDR2 SQIVND (reference sequence). This CDR3 is CASSTAQGGGTEAFF. Written as DNA, the CDR3 is TGTGCCAGTAGTACAGCCCAAGGGGGGGGTACTGAAGCTTTCTTT. Looking up the rest from reference TRBV19 and TRBJ1-1 gives the full variable domain: DGGITQSPKYLFRKEGQNVTLSCEQNLNHDAMYWYRQDPGQGLRLIYYSQIVNDFQKGDIAEGYSVSREKKESFPLTVTSAQKNPTAFYLCASSTAQGGGTEAFFGQGTRLTVV.

The chain couples TRBV4-3 to TRBJ1-2; the D gene is possibly TRBD1 (6 bases). The CDR3 sequence is 15 residues long. The germline gives CDR1 LGHNA, CDR2 YSLEER. Trimming left V 0 bases short and J 4 bases short, with 12 bases between. Written as DNA, the CDR3 is TGCGCCAGCAGCCAAGAGGGGGCATCGGTCTATGGCTACACCTTC. Translated, it gives CASSQEGASVYGYTF.

The chain couples TRBV4-3 to TRBJ2-3; 9 nucleotides line up with TRBD2. Losses at the gene ends were 1 base for V and 5 bases for J; bases not matched to a gene: 19. The CDR3 spans 20 residues. Germline CDR1 and CDR2: LGHNA and YSLEER. CDR3 sequence (DNA): TGCGCCAGCAGCCAAGGGTTCTGGCGGGGGGGCGGGGGACCAGGAGATACGCAGTATTTT. Translating it yields CASSQGFWRGGGGPGDTQYF.

The chain links TRBV5-4 to TRBJ1-2; 7 nucleotides align to TRBD1. Germline CDR1 is SGHNT and CDR2 is YYREEE (reference sequence). The CDR3 spans 13 residues. With 4 bases clipped from V and 2 bases from J, the junction kept 2 bases outside the gene matches. For the CDR3, the DNA is TGTGCCAGCAGCCCGGGACAGAACTATGGCTACACCTTC. It is translated as CASSPGQNYGYTF.

This clone was seen only once. The chain employs TRBV5-1 and TRBJ2-1; D may be TRBD1 (6 bases). CDR3 length: 14 residues. The germline V and J ends were trimmed by 1 base and 5 bases, with 10 bases remaining between them. Germline V lookup: CDR1 SGHRS, CDR2 YFSETQ. CDR3 region: CASSLFWTDNEQFF. Written as DNA, the CDR3 is TGCGCCAGCAGCTTGTTCTGGACAGACAATGAGCAGTTCTTC.

The gene calls are TRBV3-1 (or the pseudogene TRBV3-2) and TRBJ2-4; D ambiguous. CDR3 length equals 15 residues. Trimming took off 4 bases at V and 4 bases at J, with 14 bases between the two ends. From germline, CDR1 is LGHDT and CDR2 YNNKEL (reference sequence). This CDR3 is CASSPTDKSKNIQYF. The CDR3 DNA sequence: TGTGCCAGCAGCCCAACCGACAAGTCGAAAAACATTCAGTACTTC.

The chain has TRBV3-1 (or the pseudogene TRBV3-2) and TRBJ2-3; the match to TRBD2 covers 13 bases. Germline values: CDR1 LGHDT, CDR2 YNNKEL (reference sequence). V trimming: 1 base; J trimming: 6 bases; junction bases outside the gene matches: 13. CDR3 length: 19 residues. The CDR3 is CASSQALAGGPGRVDTQYF. DNA for the CDR3: TGTGCCAGCAGCCAAGCACTAGCGGGGGGGCCAGGTAGAGTGGATACGCAGTATTTT.

This rearrangement joins TRBV4-2 to TRBJ1-1; 8 bases align to TRBD1. CDR1 LGHNA and CDR2 YNFKEQ come from the germline V gene. V trimming: 1 base; J trimming: 0 bases; junction bases outside the gene matches: 4. This CDR3 is 16 amino acids long. The CDR3, as DNA: TGTGCCAGCAGCCAAGGCCAGGGGGCGTTGAACACTGAAGCTTTCTTT. It translates to CASSQGQGALNTEAFF.

In regard to this clone: Its ends do not fully match the called genes, so a read error is possible. The V and J genes are TRBV2 and TRBJ2-1; D might be TRBD2 (6 bases). The CDR3 has 13 residues. Germline values: CDR1 SNHLY, CDR2 FYNNEI. The CDR3, as DNA: TGTGCCAGCAGCCCCGTAGCTAGCGCCTCACCGATCTTC. Its translation: CASSPVASASPIF. Supplemented by reference TRBV2 and TRBJ2-1, the full variable domain reads EPEVTQTPSHQVTQMGQEVILRCVPISNHLYFYWYRQILGQKVEFLVSFYNNEISEKSEIFDDQFSVERPDGSNFTLKIRSTKLEDSAMYFCASSPVASASPIFGPGTRLTVL.

This clone came up once. The gene calls are TRBV19 and TRBJ1-6; 8 bases line up with TRBD1. Looked up from germline, CDR1 is LNHDA and CDR2 is SQIVND (reference sequence). This CDR3 is built from 16 residues. Trimming at V came to 4 bases and at J to 10 bases, leaving 12 bases not matched to a gene. CDR3 in amino acids: CASSTLGTGGESPLHF. DNA of the CDR3: TGTGCCAGTAGTACCCTGGGGACAGGTGGGGAGTCACCCCTCCACTTT. The full variable domain, its missing parts supplied by reference TRBV19 and TRBJ1-6, is DGGITQSPKYLFRKEGQNVTLSCEQNLNHDAMYWYRQDPGQGLRLIYYSQIVNDFQKGDIAEGYSVSREKKESFPLTVTSAQKNPTAFYLCASSTLGTGGESPLHFGNGTRLTVT.

This clone occurred once. The identical CDR3 is also encoded by other nucleotide sequences in the sample. The chain links TRBV6-5 to TRBJ1-5; 9 bases align to TRBD1. Germline V gene sequence: CDR1 MNHEY, CDR2 SVGAGI. With 0 bases clipped from V and 6 bases from J, the junction kept 3 bases outside the gene matches. The CDR3 length is 15 residues. The CDR3 bases are TGTGCCAGCAGTTACTCGGGACAGGGTAGTCAGCCCCAGCATTTT. Its protein product is CASSYSGQGSQPQHF.

The V gene is TRBV7-9, the J gene TRBJ2-1; tentative D call: TRBD1 (5 bases). The length of the CDR3 is 14 residues. Deletions cut 0 bases from V and 7 bases from J, with 10 bases between. Germline V gene sequence: CDR1 SEHNR, CDR2 FQNEAQ (reference sequence). CDR3 DNA sequence: TGTGCCAGCAGCTTAGCGGGCCAGGGAAATGAGCAGTTCTTC. The encoded protein is CASSLAGQGNEQFF.

This CDR3 reads CASSQSGTDTQYF. DNA for the CDR3: TGTGCCAGCAGCCAATCGGGCACAGATACGCAGTATTTT. The chain couples TRBV3-1 (or the pseudogene TRBV3-2) to TRBJ2-3; the D is unclear. Germline values: CDR1 LGHDT, CDR2 YNNKEL (reference sequence). V lost 2 bases and J lost 1, with 4 bases in between. This CDR3 is built from 13 residues.

This sequence joins TRBV6-6 and TRBJ2-7; 7 positions match TRBD2. The V and J ends lost 5 bases and 7 bases, in that order; junction bases with no gene match: 11. Germline V gene data show CDR1 as MNHNY and CDR2 as SVGAGI (reference sequence). There are 14 residues in the CDR3. The CDR3 DNA reads TGTGCCAGCAGTGCCGGGACTACAACGCGGGAGCAGTACTTC. Amino acids: CASSAGTTTREQYF.

The chain has TRBV10-3 and TRBJ2-3, with 9 bases aligning to TRBD2. The CDR3 is 17 amino acids. CDR1 ENHRY and CDR2 SYGVKD come from the germline V gene. The V gene end was trimmed by 6 bases and the J gene end by 1 base; junction bases not matched to a gene: 11. CDR3 amino acids: CAISPSLPSGGTDTQYF. The CDR3 nucleotides are TGTGCCATCAGCCCATCACTTCCTAGCGGGGGCACAGATACGCAGTATTTT.